The T cell receptor beta chain under discussion was sequenced for a study of identical twins. The study, taken as a whole, reports: Out-of-frame alpha sequences that twins shared showed excess low generation probability.

The sample holds many counts of this clonotype. Its antigen is currently unknown. Template switching, a step in the protocol, added a universal primer site, and cDNA carried unique molecular identifiers. MiXCR, run by TCRdb on the 5' RACE reads, gives a single entry per CDR3 protein. The repertoire holds 1.5 million to 2 million distinct CDR3 sequences, with more than 30% as singletons. Germline V lookup: CDR1 SQVTM, CDR2 ANQGSEA. Trimming pared 6 bases from V and 5 bases from J, leaving 13 bases between. This CDR3 contains 12 residues. This clonotype originated in a newborn girl in good health. Sequencing input: cord blood. The chain employs TRBV29-1 and TRBJ1-2; TRBD1 might be the D (5 bases). The CDR3 bases are TGCAGCGTCGCCCGGGGGGGGTATGGCTACACCTTC. It encodes CSVARGGYGYTF.